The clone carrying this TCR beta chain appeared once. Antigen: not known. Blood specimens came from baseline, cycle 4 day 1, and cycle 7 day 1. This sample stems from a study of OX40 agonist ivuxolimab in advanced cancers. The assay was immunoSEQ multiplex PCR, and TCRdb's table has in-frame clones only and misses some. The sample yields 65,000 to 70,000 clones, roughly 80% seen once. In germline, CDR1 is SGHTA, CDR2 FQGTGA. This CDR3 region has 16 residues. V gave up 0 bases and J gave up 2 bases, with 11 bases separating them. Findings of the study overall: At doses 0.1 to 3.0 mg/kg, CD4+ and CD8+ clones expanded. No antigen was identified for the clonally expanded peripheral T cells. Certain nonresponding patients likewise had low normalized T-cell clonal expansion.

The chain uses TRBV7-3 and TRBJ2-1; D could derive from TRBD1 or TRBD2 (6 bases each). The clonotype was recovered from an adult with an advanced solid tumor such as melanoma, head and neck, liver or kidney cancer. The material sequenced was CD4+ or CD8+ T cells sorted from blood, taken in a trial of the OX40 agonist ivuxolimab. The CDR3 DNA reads TGTGCCAGCAGCTTAACTGGCGGGACAACCTACAATGAGCAGTTCTTC. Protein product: CASSLTGGTTYNEQFF.